This TCR beta chain was recorded in a study of blood T cell repertoires in COVID-19. Turning to the study itself: COVID-19 samples, acute and convalescent, were from the United States, Italy and Spain.

In terms of age and location, participants ranged from roughly 18 to 95 years and lived in 24 US areas. Each participant's cohort was designated according to participant-reported clinical history. Assay used: immunoSEQ multiplex PCR; TCRdb lists only in-frame clones, some missing. The data show hundreds of thousands of clones, 85% to 90% seen once. The CDR3 has 13 residues. The ends lost 7 bases at V and 5 bases at J; junction bases unmatched: 8. Germline CDR1 is SQVTM and CDR2 is ANQGSEA. The chain combines TRBV29-1 with TRBJ2-5; 9 positions agree with TRBD1. This TCR derives from a man aged 25-40 years who had recovered from COVID-19. Sequences were obtained from PBMCs or T cells enriched from blood (not recorded which). CDR3 sequence reads: CSAGGQGGETQYF. CDR3 sequence (DNA): TGCAGCGCTGGGGGACAGGGAGGGGAGACCCAGTACTTC.